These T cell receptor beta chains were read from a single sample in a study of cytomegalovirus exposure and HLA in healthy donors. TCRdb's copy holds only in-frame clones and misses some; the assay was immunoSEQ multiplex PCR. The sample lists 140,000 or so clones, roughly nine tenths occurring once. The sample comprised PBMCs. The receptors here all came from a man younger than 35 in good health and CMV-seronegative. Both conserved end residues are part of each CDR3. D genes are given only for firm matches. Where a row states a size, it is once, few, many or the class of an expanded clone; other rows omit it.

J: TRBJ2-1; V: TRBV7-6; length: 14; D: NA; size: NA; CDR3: CASSATQLASEQFF; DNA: TGTGCCAGCAGCGCCACCCAGCTAGCGAGTGAGCAGTTCTTC
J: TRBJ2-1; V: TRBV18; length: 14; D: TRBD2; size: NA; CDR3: CASSPGLAGVTQFF; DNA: TGTGCCAGCTCACCTGGACTAGCGGGAGTAACGCAGTTCTTC
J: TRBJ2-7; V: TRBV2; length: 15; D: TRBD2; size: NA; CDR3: CASSGSTSGEVEQYF; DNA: TGTGCCAGCAGCGGGTCGACTAGCGGGGAGGTCGAGCAGTACTTC
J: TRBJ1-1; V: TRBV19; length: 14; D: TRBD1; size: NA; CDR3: CASSVGQGSTEAFF; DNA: TGTGCCAGTAGTGTCGGACAGGGATCCACTGAAGCTTTCTTT
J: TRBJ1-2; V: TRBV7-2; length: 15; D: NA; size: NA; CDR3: CASSYHQGLNYGYTF; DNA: TGTGCCAGCAGCTATCATCAGGGGCTTAACTATGGCTACACCTTC
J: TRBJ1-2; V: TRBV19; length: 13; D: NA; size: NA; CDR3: CASSQGPNYGYTF; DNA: TGTGCCAGTAGTCAGGGTCCTAACTATGGCTACACCTTC
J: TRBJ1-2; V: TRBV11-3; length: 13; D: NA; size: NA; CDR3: CASSSGGPRGYTF; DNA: TGTGCCAGCAGCTCTGGCGGTCCCCGCGGCTACACCTTC
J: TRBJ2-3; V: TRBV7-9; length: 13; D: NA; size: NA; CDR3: CASNVGGADTQYF; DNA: TGTGCCAGCAATGTTGGGGGCGCAGATACGCAGTATTTT
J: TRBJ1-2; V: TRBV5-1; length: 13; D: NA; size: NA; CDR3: CASSLHREYGYTF; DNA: TGCGCCAGCAGCTTGCACAGGGAGTATGGCTACACCTTC
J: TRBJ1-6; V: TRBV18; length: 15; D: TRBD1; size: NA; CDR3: CASSPVQGYNSPLHF; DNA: TGTGCCAGCTCACCTGTACAGGGGTACAATTCACCCCTCCACTTT
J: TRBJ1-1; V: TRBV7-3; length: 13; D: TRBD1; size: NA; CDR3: CASSPDRGGEAFF; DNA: TGTGCCAGCAGCCCCGACAGGGGTGGGGAAGCTTTCTTT
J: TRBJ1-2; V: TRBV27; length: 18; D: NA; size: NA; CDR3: CASSSSVGTEFLGSGYTF; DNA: TGTGCCAGCAGTTCCTCCGTCGGGACTGAGTTTCTAGGGAGTGGCTACACCTTC
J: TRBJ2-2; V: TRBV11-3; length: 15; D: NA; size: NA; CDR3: CASSPSGTNTGELFF; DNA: TGTGCCAGCAGCCCAAGCGGGACAAACACCGGGGAGCTGTTTTTT
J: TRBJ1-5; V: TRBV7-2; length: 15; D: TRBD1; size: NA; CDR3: CASSLQGASNQPQHF; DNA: TGTGCCAGCAGCTTACAGGGGGCCAGCAATCAGCCCCAGCATTTT
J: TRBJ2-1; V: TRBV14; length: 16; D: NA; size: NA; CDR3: CASSQRRGLKGNEQFF; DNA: TGTGCCAGCAGCCAAAGGAGGGGGCTGAAGGGGAATGAGCAGTTCTTC
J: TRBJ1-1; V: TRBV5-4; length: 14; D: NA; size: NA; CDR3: CASSAPGGNTEAFF; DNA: TGTGCCAGCAGCGCCCCAGGAGGGAACACTGAAGCTTTCTTT
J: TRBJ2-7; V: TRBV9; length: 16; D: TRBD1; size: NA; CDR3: CASSVDPGQVYYEQYF; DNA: TGTGCCAGCAGCGTAGACCCGGGACAGGTATACTACGAGCAGTACTTC
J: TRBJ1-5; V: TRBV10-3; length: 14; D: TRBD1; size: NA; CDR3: CAIRGDSSNQPQHF; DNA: TGTGCCATCAGGGGGGACAGTAGCAATCAGCCCCAGCATTTT
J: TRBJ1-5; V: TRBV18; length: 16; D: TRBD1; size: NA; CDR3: CASSPLPGTVKRPQHF; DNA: TGTGCCAGCTCACCACTACCGGGGACAGTAAAGAGGCCCCAGCATTTT
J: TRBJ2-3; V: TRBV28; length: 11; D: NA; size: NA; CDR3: CASGTRDTQYF; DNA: TGTGCCAGCGGCACCAGGGATACGCAGTATTTT
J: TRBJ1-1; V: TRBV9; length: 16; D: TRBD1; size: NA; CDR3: CASSVDYRGSVTEAFF; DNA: TGTGCCAGCAGCGTAGATTACAGGGGGTCAGTCACTGAAGCTTTCTTT
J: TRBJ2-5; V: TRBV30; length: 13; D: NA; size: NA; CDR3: CAWSGGGGETQYF; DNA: TGTGCCTGGAGTGGAGGTGGGGGGGAGACCCAGTACTTC
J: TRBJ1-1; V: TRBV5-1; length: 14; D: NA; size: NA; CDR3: CASRFERRETEAFF; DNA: TGCGCCAGCCGTTTTGAACGGAGGGAAACTGAAGCTTTCTTT
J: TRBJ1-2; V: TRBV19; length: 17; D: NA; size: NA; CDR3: CASSILRGQTSRNGYTF; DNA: TGTGCCAGTAGTATCCTTCGGGGACAAACCAGCCGGAATGGCTACACCTTC
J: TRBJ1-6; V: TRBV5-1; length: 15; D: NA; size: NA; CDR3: CASGPATIGDSPLHF; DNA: TGCGCCAGCGGACCCGCGACGATAGGGGATTCACCCCTCCACTTT
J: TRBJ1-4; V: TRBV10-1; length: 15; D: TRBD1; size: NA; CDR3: CASSEIAGGYEKLFF; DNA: TGCGCCAGCAGTGAGATTGCAGGGGGCTATGAAAAACTGTTTTTT
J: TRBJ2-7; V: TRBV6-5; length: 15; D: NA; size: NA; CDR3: CASTRSGASNYEQYF; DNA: TGTGCCAGCACTCGAAGTGGGGCGTCGAATTACGAGCAGTACTTC
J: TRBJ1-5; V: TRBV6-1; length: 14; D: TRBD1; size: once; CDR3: CASTQDRGDQPQHF; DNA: TGTGCCAGCACCCAGGACAGGGGCGATCAGCCCCAGCATTTT
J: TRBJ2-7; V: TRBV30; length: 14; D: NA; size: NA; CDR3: CAWSVTGDFYEQYF; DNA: TGTGCCTGGAGTGTTACAGGGGACTTCTACGAGCAGTACTTC
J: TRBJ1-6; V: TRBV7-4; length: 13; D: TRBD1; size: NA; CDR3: CASRGQGESPLHF; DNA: TGTGCCAGCAGAGGACAGGGAGAATCACCCCTCCACTTT
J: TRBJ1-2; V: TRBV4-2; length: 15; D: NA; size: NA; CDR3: CASSQGRDTGYGYTF; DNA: TGTGCCAGCAGCCAAGGCCGGGACACGGGCTATGGCTACACCTTC
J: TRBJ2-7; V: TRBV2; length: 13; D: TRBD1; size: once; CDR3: CASLTGISYEQYF; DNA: TGTGCCAGCTTGACAGGGATATCCTACGAGCAGTACTTC
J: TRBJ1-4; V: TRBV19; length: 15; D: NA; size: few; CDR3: CASSRGLPGNEKLFF; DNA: TGTGCCAGTAGTCGGGGTCTCCCCGGCAATGAAAAACTGTTTTTT